Listed below are T cell receptor beta chains from one sample, sequenced in a study of T cell responses to AZD1222 COVID-19 vaccine. Clones were sequenced by immunoSEQ multiplex PCR, and TCRdb holds only the in-frame ones, with some missing. The repertoire has some 130,000 clones, 90% to 95% of them found once; the top ten carry 6% to 7%. Source: peripheral blood, taken 28 days after the second AZD1222 dose. Receptors were obtained from an adult who received the AZD1222 COVID-19 vaccine. The CDR3 runs from the conserved cysteine through the conserved F or W. Each record gives: V gene, clone size, J gene, D gene, CDR3 DNA, CDR3 protein. A D gene is named only where the DNA matches it firmly. Rows give clone size only sometimes, using once, few, many, or a class for an expanded clone.

V gene: TRBV3-1/TRBV3-2
clone size: -
J gene: TRBJ1-6
D gene: -
CDR3 DNA: TGTGCCAGCAGCCCCACGTCAGGGTTAAATTCACCCCTCCACTTT
CDR3 protein: CASSPTSGLNSPLHF

V gene: TRBV5-1
clone size: -
J gene: TRBJ2-3
D gene: -
CDR3 DNA: TGCGCCAGCAGCTTGGTCGGGGCAGGGCTCTTTCTCACAGATACGCAGTATTTT
CDR3 protein: CASSLVGAGLFLTDTQYF

V gene: TRBV6-2/TRBV6-3
clone size: -
J gene: TRBJ1-1
D gene: -
CDR3 DNA: TGTGCCAGCAGTTACTCGATGGGGCTTGAAGCTTTCTTT
CDR3 protein: CASSYSMGLEAFF

V gene: TRBV27
clone size: -
J gene: TRBJ2-2
D gene: TRBD2
CDR3 DNA: TGTGCCAGCCGTGACGGGGGGTCGGGAACCGGGGAGCTGTTTTTT
CDR3 protein: CASRDGGSGTGELFF

V gene: TRBV11-2
clone size: few
J gene: TRBJ2-3
D gene: TRBD2
CDR3 DNA: TGTGCCAGCAGCTTAATGTCTAGCGGGGGCCTCACAGATACGCAGTATTTT
CDR3 protein: CASSLMSSGGLTDTQYF

V gene: TRBV19
clone size: -
J gene: TRBJ1-5
D gene: -
CDR3 DNA: TGTGCCAGTAGTCCCCGGCCCGACAGATTACAATATAGCAATCAGCCCCAGCATTTT
CDR3 protein: CASSPRPDRLQYSNQPQHF

V gene: TRBV24-1
clone size: -
J gene: TRBJ2-5
D gene: TRBD1
CDR3 DNA: TGTGCCACCAGTGAACTACCCCGGACAGGGCAAGAGACCCAGTACTTC
CDR3 protein: CATSELPRTGQETQYF

V gene: TRBV11-2
clone size: -
J gene: TRBJ2-2
D gene: -
CDR3 DNA: TGTGCCAGCAGCTTAGTGGGGGCCTGGGAGCTGTTTTTT
CDR3 protein: CASSLVGAWELFF

V gene: TRBV4-1
clone size: -
J gene: TRBJ2-2
D gene: TRBD2
CDR3 DNA: TGCGCCAGCAGCCAAGTCATGGCGGGGGGGCCGATGACCGGGGAGCTGTTTTTT
CDR3 protein: CASSQVMAGGPMTGELFF

V gene: TRBV7-2
clone size: -
J gene: TRBJ1-4
D gene: -
CDR3 DNA: TGTGCCAGCAGCTACTCCATGGGTGAAAAACTGTTTTTT
CDR3 protein: CASSYSMGEKLFF

V gene: TRBV18
clone size: -
J gene: TRBJ1-3
D gene: -
CDR3 DNA: TGTGCCAGCTCACCCCACCCGCTGGGACCTGGAAACACCATATATTTT
CDR3 protein: CASSPHPLGPGNTIYF

V gene: TRBV27
clone size: -
J gene: TRBJ1-1
D gene: -
CDR3 DNA: TGTGCCAGCAGTTTATCTGCTTGGAGTAACACTGAAGCTTTCTTT
CDR3 protein: CASSLSAWSNTEAFF

V gene: TRBV24-1
clone size: -
J gene: TRBJ1-3
D gene: -
CDR3 DNA: TGTGCCACTCAGACCGCGAATGGAAACACCATATATTTT
CDR3 protein: CATQTANGNTIYF

V gene: TRBV7-9
clone size: -
J gene: TRBJ1-6
D gene: TRBD1
CDR3 DNA: TGTGCCAGCAGCTTAGCTCGGACAGGGAATTCACCCCTCCACTTT
CDR3 protein: CASSLARTGNSPLHF

V gene: TRBV28
clone size: -
J gene: TRBJ1-5
D gene: -
CDR3 DNA: TGTGCCAGCAGTTTTGCAGGGGCCCTCCGGCAGCCCCAGCATTTT
CDR3 protein: CASSFAGALRQPQHF

V gene: TRBV9
clone size: -
J gene: TRBJ1-6
D gene: TRBD1
CDR3 DNA: TGTGCCAGCAGCACCGGGACAGGGCCCAATTCACCCCTCCACTTT
CDR3 protein: CASSTGTGPNSPLHF

V gene: TRBV19
clone size: -
J gene: TRBJ2-7
D gene: TRBD1
CDR3 DNA: TGTGCCAGTAGTATTGGGGGACAGGGAACCTACGAGCAGTACTTC
CDR3 protein: CASSIGGQGTYEQYF

V gene: TRBV13
clone size: -
J gene: TRBJ2-5
D gene: TRBD1
CDR3 DNA: TGTGCCAGCAGCTCACCCACTCAGGGGGCCGATGAGGAGACCCAGTACTTC
CDR3 protein: CASSSPTQGADEETQYF

V gene: TRBV6-1
clone size: -
J gene: TRBJ1-3
D gene: -
CDR3 DNA: TGTGCCAGCAGTGAACGTGTCTATCTAGGGGACACCATATATTTT
CDR3 protein: CASSERVYLGDTIYF

V gene: TRBV7-3
clone size: -
J gene: TRBJ2-1
D gene: TRBD2
CDR3 DNA: TGTGCCAGCAGCTTGGAAGCGGGGGGGCTTAATGAGCAGTTCTTC
CDR3 protein: CASSLEAGGLNEQFF

V gene: TRBV3-1/TRBV3-2
clone size: -
J gene: TRBJ1-2
D gene: TRBD1
CDR3 DNA: TGTGCCAGCAACCCCGGGACAGAGACCGGTGGCTACACCTTC
CDR3 protein: CASNPGTETGGYTF

V gene: TRBV24-1
clone size: -
J gene: TRBJ2-5
D gene: -
CDR3 DNA: TGTGCCACCAGGGACAGTGTGCAAGAGACCCAGTACTTC
CDR3 protein: CATRDSVQETQYF

V gene: TRBV2
clone size: -
J gene: TRBJ2-5
D gene: TRBD2
CDR3 DNA: TGTGCCAGCAGTGCCGGGGGGGCAAAAGAAGAGACCCAGTACTTC
CDR3 protein: CASSAGGAKEETQYF

V gene: TRBV18
clone size: -
J gene: TRBJ1-4
D gene: -
CDR3 DNA: TGTGCCAGCTCAAGGGGCCCCGGGCAGGCAACTAATGAAAAACTGTTTTTT
CDR3 protein: CASSRGPGQATNEKLFF

V gene: TRBV5-1
clone size: -
J gene: TRBJ2-7
D gene: TRBD1
CDR3 DNA: TGCGCCAGCAGCTTCAGGGACAGGGCCAAATACGAGCAGTACTTC
CDR3 protein: CASSFRDRAKYEQYF

V gene: TRBV28
clone size: -
J gene: TRBJ1-4
D gene: TRBD1
CDR3 DNA: TGTGCCAGCACCCAGGGGGGGACTAATGAAAAACTGTTTTTT
CDR3 protein: CASTQGGTNEKLFF

V gene: TRBV6-6
clone size: -
J gene: TRBJ1-4
D gene: -
CDR3 DNA: TGTGCCAGCAGGCCTACAATATATGAAAAACTGTTTTTT
CDR3 protein: CASRPTIYEKLFF

V gene: TRBV6-5
clone size: -
J gene: TRBJ1-2
D gene: TRBD1
CDR3 DNA: TGTGCCAGCACCCGGACAGGGGTGGGTGGCTACACCTTC
CDR3 protein: CASTRTGVGGYTF

V gene: TRBV10-3
clone size: -
J gene: TRBJ1-1
D gene: TRBD1
CDR3 DNA: TGTGCCATCAGTGAGCCTCCGGGACAGTCGATGGAAGCTTTCTTT
CDR3 protein: CAISEPPGQSMEAFF

V gene: TRBV20-1
clone size: -
J gene: TRBJ2-3
D gene: -
CDR3 DNA: TGCAGTGCTAGAATATTGACCACGCAGTATTTT
CDR3 protein: CSARILTTQYF

V gene: TRBV6-6
clone size: -
J gene: TRBJ2-1
D gene: -
CDR3 DNA: TGTGCCAGCAGCTATACAGTCAATGAGCAGTTCTTC
CDR3 protein: CASSYTVNEQFF

V gene: TRBV3-1/TRBV3-2
clone size: -
J gene: TRBJ2-7
D gene: TRBD1
CDR3 DNA: TGTGCCAGCAGCCAAAGGGACAGGTCCTACGAGCAGTACTTC
CDR3 protein: CASSQRDRSYEQYF

V gene: TRBV5-1
clone size: once
J gene: TRBJ2-7
D gene: -
CDR3 DNA: TGCGCCAGCAGCCCCGTGAGGGGTCCCTACGAGCAGTACTTC
CDR3 protein: CASSPVRGPYEQYF

V gene: TRBV12-5
clone size: -
J gene: TRBJ1-5
D gene: TRBD1
CDR3 DNA: TGTGCTAGTTCCGCCGGGACAGGGTTGTCGTTTGGGGTTCAGCCCCAGCATTTT
CDR3 protein: CASSAGTGLSFGVQPQHF

V gene: TRBV10-3
clone size: once
J gene: TRBJ1-2
D gene: -
CDR3 DNA: TGTGCCATCAGTGACCCAGGGAACTATGGCTACACCTTC
CDR3 protein: CAISDPGNYGYTF

V gene: TRBV27
clone size: -
J gene: TRBJ1-5
D gene: -
CDR3 DNA: TGTGCCACCGCGGGCAGCCTCAATCAGCCCCAGCATTTT
CDR3 protein: CATAGSLNQPQHF

V gene: TRBV5-5
clone size: -
J gene: TRBJ1-6
D gene: -
CDR3 DNA: TGTGCCAGCAGCTTAGGCACCACCTCTTTTTCACCCCTCCACTTT
CDR3 protein: CASSLGTTSFSPLHF

V gene: TRBV9
clone size: -
J gene: TRBJ1-3
D gene: -
CDR3 DNA: TGTGCCAGCAGCGTAGCATTGGGACGCAGCACGGGGGGAAACACCATATATTTT
CDR3 protein: CASSVALGRSTGGNTIYF

V gene: TRBV28
clone size: -
J gene: TRBJ2-7
D gene: TRBD1
CDR3 DNA: TGTGCCCACTCGGACAGGGCGTCCTACGAGCAGTACTTC
CDR3 protein: CAHSDRASYEQYF

V gene: TRBV14
clone size: -
J gene: TRBJ1-2
D gene: -
CDR3 DNA: TGTGCCAGCAGCCTCCAGTTTGACTATGGCTACACCTTC
CDR3 protein: CASSLQFDYGYTF

V gene: TRBV7-8
clone size: -
J gene: TRBJ1-2
D gene: -
CDR3 DNA: TGTGCCAGCAGCTTAGAACAGGGCCCTCTTGGCTATGGCTACACCTTC
CDR3 protein: CASSLEQGPLGYGYTF

V gene: TRBV11-2
clone size: -
J gene: TRBJ2-1
D gene: TRBD2
CDR3 DNA: TGTGCCAGCAGTCTACTCAACGGGGGGGCCTCCAATGAGCAGTTCTTC
CDR3 protein: CASSLLNGGASNEQFF

V gene: TRBV18
clone size: -
J gene: TRBJ1-2
D gene: -
CDR3 DNA: TGTGCCAGCTCACCACCGAACCAGGAGTATGGCTACACCTTC
CDR3 protein: CASSPPNQEYGYTF

V gene: TRBV5-4
clone size: -
J gene: TRBJ1-2
D gene: TRBD1
CDR3 DNA: TGTGCCAGCAGCTTAGGGACAGGGGATGGCTACACCTTC
CDR3 protein: CASSLGTGDGYTF

V gene: TRBV19
clone size: -
J gene: TRBJ1-5
D gene: -
CDR3 DNA: TGTGCCAGTAGTATAGTTCAGGGCCACGAGGGTCAGCCCCAGCATTTT
CDR3 protein: CASSIVQGHEGQPQHF

V gene: TRBV5-4
clone size: once
J gene: TRBJ1-6
D gene: -
CDR3 DNA: TGTGCCAGCAGCTCACAGAATTCACCCCTCCACTTT
CDR3 protein: CASSSQNSPLHF

V gene: TRBV21-1
clone size: -
J gene: TRBJ2-1
D gene: -
CDR3 DNA: TGTGCCAGCAGCAAGGGACTACGAATCTGGGGGCAGTTCTTC
CDR3 protein: CASSKGLRIWGQFF

V gene: TRBV10-3
clone size: -
J gene: TRBJ1-4
D gene: -
CDR3 DNA: TGTGCCATCAGTGAGTCCAGGGACGGAACAACTAATGAAAAACTGTTTTTT
CDR3 protein: CAISESRDGTTNEKLFF

V gene: TRBV5-1
clone size: -
J gene: TRBJ2-3
D gene: TRBD1
CDR3 DNA: TGCGCCAGCAGCTTGGGGGGACAGTCCCCCACAGATACGCAGTATTTT
CDR3 protein: CASSLGGQSPTDTQYF

V gene: TRBV4-1
clone size: -
J gene: TRBJ2-2
D gene: TRBD2
CDR3 DNA: TGCGCCAGCAGCCTTCTCGGCGGGGGGACAACCACCGGGGAGCTGTTTTTT
CDR3 protein: CASSLLGGGTTTGELFF